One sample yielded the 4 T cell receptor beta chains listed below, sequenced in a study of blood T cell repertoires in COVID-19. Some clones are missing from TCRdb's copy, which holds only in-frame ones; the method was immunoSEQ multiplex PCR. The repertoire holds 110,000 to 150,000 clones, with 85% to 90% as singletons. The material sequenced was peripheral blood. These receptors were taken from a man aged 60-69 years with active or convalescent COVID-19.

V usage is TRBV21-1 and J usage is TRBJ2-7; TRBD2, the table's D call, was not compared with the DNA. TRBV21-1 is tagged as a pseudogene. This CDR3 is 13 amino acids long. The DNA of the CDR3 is TGTGCCAGCAGCACCAGAGGGCCCTACGAGCAGTACTTC. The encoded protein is CASSTRGPYEQYF.

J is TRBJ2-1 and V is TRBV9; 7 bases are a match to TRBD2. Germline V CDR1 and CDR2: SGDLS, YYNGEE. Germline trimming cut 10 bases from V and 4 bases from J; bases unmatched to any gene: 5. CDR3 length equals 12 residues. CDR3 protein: CAEPAGYNEQFF. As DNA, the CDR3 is TGTGCCGAACCAGCGGGGTACAATGAGCAGTTCTTC.

In DNA form, the CDR3 reads TGTGCCAGCAGTTTAGTAGAGCCAGATACGCAGTATTTT. This codes for CASSLVEPDTQYF. J is TRBJ2-3 and V is TRBV28; no clear D. V gave up 2 bases and J gave up 4 bases, with 7 bases separating them. The CDR3 totals 13 residues. Germline CDR1 reads MDHEN; CDR2 reads SYDVKM.

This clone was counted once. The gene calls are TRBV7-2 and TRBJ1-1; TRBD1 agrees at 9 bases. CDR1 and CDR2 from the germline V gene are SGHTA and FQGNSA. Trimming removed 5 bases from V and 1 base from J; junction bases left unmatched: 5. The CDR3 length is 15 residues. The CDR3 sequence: CASSPQGAQNTEAFF. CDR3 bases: TGTGCCAGCAGCCCACAGGGGGCACAGAACACTGAAGCTTTCTTT.